Shown below are 24 T cell receptor beta chains from a single sample sequenced in a study of T-cell reconstitution after alpha-beta-depleted transplantation in children. Preparing the TCRbeta library involved the use of unique molecular identifiers. One entry per CDR3 protein results from TCRdb running MiXCR on the PCR reads. The data contain approximately 350,000 distinct CDR3 sequences, around 10% of them singletons. This specimen was PBMCs from the stem cell graft donor, taken from the stem cell graft. These receptor sequences come from a human donor who donated a stem cell graft to a child with acute lymphoblastic leukemia.

This clonotype was found a few times. V usage is TRBV20-1 and J usage is TRBJ2-7; the D gene could be TRBD1 or TRBD2 (7 bases each). CDR3 length: 14 residues. From germline, CDR1 is DFQATT and CDR2 SNEGSKA (reference sequence). The V end was cut by 0 bases, the J end by 7 bases, with 16 bases between. The DNA for the CDR3 is TGCAGTGCTAGAGATCCCAGGGGGGACTATGAGCAGTACTTC. This translates into CSARDPRGDYEQYF.

This clonotype was seen a handful of times. This chain uses TRBV10-3 with TRBJ2-5; 8 nucleotides line up with TRBD2. V lost 2 bases, J lost 1 base, and 6 bases stayed unmatched. Germline V lookup: CDR1 ENHRY, CDR2 SYGVKD. This CDR3 has 16 amino acids. In DNA form, the CDR3 reads TGTGCCATCAGTGAGCCTATTAGCGGGATCCAAGAGACCCAGTACTTC. Amino acids: CAISEPISGIQETQYF.

V and J are TRBV28 and TRBJ2-1, with a possible D match to TRBD2 (6 bases). Trimming cost V 1 base and J 3 bases, with 19 bases left between them. The CDR3 has 18 residues. Germline CDR1 reads MDHEN; CDR2 reads SYDVKM. The CDR3: CASSLFPGGSGGYNEQFF. The CDR3 DNA sequence: TGTGCCAGCAGTTTATTCCCCGGGGGTAGCGGCGGCTACAATGAGCAGTTCTTC.

This clonotype was seen at least ten times. The chain combines TRBV12-3 or TRBV12-4 with TRBJ2-1; D remains ambiguous. This CDR3 spans 11 amino acids. Deletions cut 5 bases from V and 10 bases from J, with 9 bases between. For the CDR3, the DNA is TGTGCCAGCAGTCCGTCGGGCGAGCAGTTCTTC. It codes for CASSPSGEQFF.

Of note for this clonotype: A junction boundary mismatches the germline segment, possibly from a read error. V is TRBV6-1 and J is TRBJ2-7, with D maybe TRBD2 (5 bases). Germline CDR1 reads MNHNS; CDR2 reads SASEGT. The length of the CDR3 is 15 residues. The CDR3 sequence: CASRKHSTDSSEQYF. CDR3 sequence (DNA): TGTGCCAGCAGAAAGCACTCGACGGACTCCTCCGAGCAGTACTTC.

Worth noting for this clonotype: A read error is possible here, since a much larger clone lies one base away. V usage is TRBV6-2 or TRBV6-3 and J usage is TRBJ2-7; D not resolved. The germline CDR1 and CDR2 sequences are MNHEY and SVGEGT. The CDR3 totals 13 residues. The CDR3 DNA sequence: TGTGCCAGCAGTTGGACGGAAACCTACGAGCACTACTTC. Translated, it gives CASSWTETYEHYF.

The V call is TRBV20-1, the J call TRBJ2-3; a possible D gene is TRBD2 (6 bases). Trimming took 0 bases from V and 7 from J, leaving 17 bases between them. This CDR3 is 15 amino acids long. From germline, CDR1 is DFQATT and CDR2 SNEGSKA (reference sequence). The CDR3 sequence is CSARDSSTREYTQYF. DNA for the CDR3: TGCAGTGCTAGAGATAGCTCAACGCGGGAATATACGCAGTATTTT.

This clonotype was seen a handful of times. The CDR3 loop is CASSLPELGSYNEQFF. CDR3 nucleotide sequence: TGTGCCAGCAGCTTGCCGGAACTAGGGTCCTACAATGAGCAGTTCTTC. This chain links TRBV7-9 with TRBJ2-1, with a weak D call TRBD2 (5 bases). Germline values: CDR1 SEHNR, CDR2 FQNEAQ (reference sequence). V shed 3 bases and J shed 1 base, with 13 bases lying between them. The CDR3 loop spans 16 amino acids.

This clonotype showed up just a few times. The chain couples TRBV5-1 to TRBJ1-1; D possibly corresponds to TRBD1 (5 bases). Germline V CDR1 and CDR2: SGHRS, YFSETQ. The CDR3 consists of 16 residues. V lost 4 bases and J lost 0, with 16 bases in between. The CDR3 is CASSQDGTLMNTEAFF. Written as DNA, the CDR3 is TGCGCCAGCAGCCAAGACGGGACCCTCATGAACACTGAAGCTTTCTTT.

This clonotype was observed many times. The V gene is TRBV29-1, the J gene TRBJ2-7, with D perhaps TRBD1 or TRBD2 (5 bases each). This CDR3 is 13 amino acids long. The germline V gene has CDR1 SQVTM and CDR2 ANQGSEA. Between the trimmed V and J ends, which lost 6 bases and 5 bases, there was a span of 17 bases. CDR3 sequence: CSVRRDQKDEQYF. The CDR3, as DNA: TGCAGCGTGCGCCGGGACCAGAAGGACGAGCAGTACTTC.

V and J are TRBV7-2 and TRBJ2-2, with 7 bases that match TRBD2. The CDR3 runs 17 residues. J lost 0 bases, V lost 3 bases, and 7 bases had no gene match. The germline V gene encodes CDR1 SGHTA and CDR2 FQGNSA. The CDR3 reads CASSFSPGLANTGELFF. For the CDR3, the DNA is TGTGCCAGCAGCTTCTCCCCAGGACTAGCGAACACCGGGGAGCTGTTTTTT.

This clonotype was recorded many times. The chain carries TRBV7-8 and TRBJ2-3; 7 bases fit TRBD2. The CDR3 is made up of 16 amino acids. Germline loops: CDR1 SGHVS, CDR2 FQNEAQ. After removal of 7 bases from V and 0 bases from J, the junction contained 10 bases not matched to a gene. The CDR3 DNA reads TGTGCCAGCAAGAAACTAGCGTCGTTTAGCACAGATACGCAGTATTTT. This translates into CASKKLASFSTDTQYF.

This chain joins TRBV5-5 and TRBJ2-7; 7 nucleotides match TRBD1. CDR3 size: 14 residues. Per the germline V gene, CDR1 is SGHKS and CDR2 is YYEKEE (reference sequence). V shed 0 bases and J 4 bases; nucleotides not matched to a gene: 4. In DNA, the CDR3 is TGTGCCAGCAGCTTGGGGCAGGGGGAATACGAGCAGTACTTC. Amino acids: CASSLGQGEYEQYF.

This clonotype has ten or more counts. The chain employs TRBV7-9 and TRBJ2-3, with TRBD2 matching over 7 bases. Germline CDR1 is SEHNR and CDR2 is FQNEAQ (reference sequence). V dropped 3 bases and J dropped 1; count of bases not matched to a gene: 10. The CDR3 sequence is 17 residues long. In nucleotides, the CDR3 is TGTGCCAGCAGCTTCGGTGGAGCGGGGCCGGGCACAGATACGCAGTATTTT. It encodes CASSFGGAGPGTDTQYF. Complete variable domain (other parts from reference TRBV7-9 and TRBJ2-3): DTGVSQNPRHKITKRGQNVTFRCDPISEHNRLYWYRQTLGQGPEFLTYFQNEAQLEKSRLLSDRFSAERPKGSFSTLEIQRTEQGDSAMYLCASSFGGAGPGTDTQYFGPGTRLTVL.

The rearrangement links TRBV7-9 to TRBJ1-1; D may be TRBD1 (5 bases). V was trimmed by 5 bases and J by 1 base, leaving 14 bases between them. This CDR3 region has 15 residues. CDR1 and CDR2 (germline): SEHNR, FQNEAQ (reference sequence). DNA for the CDR3: TGTGCCAGCAGCCTCTCGGGGGACGGGAACACTGAAGCTTTCTTT. Protein sequence: CASSLSGDGNTEAFF.

This clonotype was picked up a small number of times. The chain uses TRBV20-1 and TRBJ2-5, with TRBD2 matching 9 bases. The germline V gene encodes CDR1 DFQATT and CDR2 SNEGSKA (reference sequence). V gave up 5 bases and J gave up 5 bases; unmatched junction bases: 12. The CDR3 is 15 residues long. CDR3 protein: CSALVAGETGETQYF. CDR3 DNA: TGCAGTGCTTTGGTAGCGGGGGAAACGGGGGAGACCCAGTACTTC.

This clonotype was recorded a few times. The J gene is TRBJ2-3, the V gene TRBV12-3 or TRBV12-4, with a tentative D call TRBD1 (5 bases). This CDR3 region has 17 residues. V was trimmed by 9 bases and J by 0 bases, leaving 22 bases between them. The CDR3 region is CASGHPPFRASTDTQYF. The CDR3, as DNA: TGTGCCAGTGGCCACCCACCGTTCAGGGCTAGCACAGATACGCAGTATTTT.

This clonotype was picked up many times. The chain is built from TRBV28 and TRBJ1-5; 7 positions match TRBD1. The CDR3 has 17 amino acids. CDR1 is MDHEN, CDR2 SYDVKM, per germline. The junction had 16 bases not matched to a gene; V was cut back by 7 bases and J by 4 bases. The CDR3 bases are TGTGCCAGCACCCTGAGAGGATATAGGGACAGAAATCAGCCCCAGCATTTT. This sequence encodes CASTLRGYRDRNQPQHF.

The V and J genes are TRBV12-3 or TRBV12-4 and TRBJ2-1; 7 bases map to TRBD2. This CDR3 is built from 16 residues. The V and J ends lost 7 bases and 0 bases, in that order; junction bases with no gene match: 9. This CDR3 reads CASTSIAGPSYNEQFF. In nucleotides, the CDR3 is TGTGCCAGCACCAGTATAGCGGGTCCCTCCTACAATGAGCAGTTCTTC.

In this sample, this clonotype turned up a few times. The chain carries TRBV15 and TRBJ2-3; perhaps TRBD2 as D (6 bases). V lost 2 bases and J 4 bases, leaving 22 bases between the germline ends. The germline V gene encodes CDR1 LNHNV and CDR2 YYDKDF (reference sequence). There are 18 residues in the CDR3. For the CDR3, the DNA is TGTGCCACCAGCAGACCTAACTACTACGAGGGCGGGGCAGATACGCAGTATTTT. This sequence encodes CATSRPNYYEGGADTQYF.

This chain joins TRBV28 and TRBJ2-7, with TRBD2 matching over 7 bases. Germline V gene sequence: CDR1 MDHEN, CDR2 SYDVKM. The CDR3 is 17 residues long. V shed 1 base, J shed 3 bases, and the junction held 12 bases outside the gene matches. CDR3: CASSLSSIGRVRYEQYF. CDR3 coding DNA: TGTGCCAGCAGTTTATCGAGTATAGGGAGGGTGCGCTACGAGCAGTACTTC.

This sequence joins TRBV5-1 and TRBJ1-4; D perhaps matches TRBD1 (5 bases). The CDR3 loop spans 13 amino acids. V was trimmed by 0 bases and J by 5 bases, leaving 5 bases between them. CDR1 and CDR2 from the germline V gene are SGHRS and YFSETQ. CDR3 sequence: CASSLGGNEKLFF. Written as DNA, the CDR3 is TGCGCCAGCAGCTTGGGGGGGAATGAAAAACTGTTTTTT.

This clonotype was counted only a few times. The chain combines TRBV27 with TRBJ2-1; TRBD2 matches 7 bases. With 1 base clipped from V and 0 bases from J, the junction kept 6 bases outside the gene matches. Germline CDR1 and CDR2: MNHEY and SMNVEV (reference sequence). The CDR3 totals 17 residues. The CDR3 protein is CASSLLVGGPSYNEQFF. The DNA for the CDR3 is TGTGCCAGCAGTTTATTGGTGGGAGGGCCCTCCTACAATGAGCAGTTCTTC.

This clonotype has a count of ten or more. The chain couples TRBV18 to TRBJ1-4, with 8 positions matching TRBD1. This CDR3 region has 15 residues. The ends lost 3 bases at V and 2 bases at J; junction bases unmatched: 2. The germline V gene has CDR1 KGHSH and CDR2 LQKENI. CDR3 DNA: TGTGCCAGCTCACCCTGGACAGGGACTAATGAAAAACTGTTTTTT. Translating gives CASSPWTGTNEKLFF.